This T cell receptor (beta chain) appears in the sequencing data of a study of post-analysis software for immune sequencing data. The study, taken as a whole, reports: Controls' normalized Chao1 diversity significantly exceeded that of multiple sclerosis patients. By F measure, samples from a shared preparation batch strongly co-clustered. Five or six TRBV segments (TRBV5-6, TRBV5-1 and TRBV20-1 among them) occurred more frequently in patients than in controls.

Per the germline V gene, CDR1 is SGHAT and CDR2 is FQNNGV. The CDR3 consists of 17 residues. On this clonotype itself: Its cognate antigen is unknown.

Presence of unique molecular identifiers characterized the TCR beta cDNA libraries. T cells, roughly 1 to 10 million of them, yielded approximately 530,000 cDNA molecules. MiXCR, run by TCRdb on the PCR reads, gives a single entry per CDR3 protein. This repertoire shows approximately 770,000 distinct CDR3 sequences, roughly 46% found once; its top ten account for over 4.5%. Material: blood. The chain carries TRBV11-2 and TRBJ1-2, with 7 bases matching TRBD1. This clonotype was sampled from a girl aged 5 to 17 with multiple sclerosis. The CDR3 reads CVPKLGDSYSPYYGYTF. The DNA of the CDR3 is TGTGTCCCCAAATTAGGGGACAGCTATTCCCCCTACTATGGCTACACCTTC.